Described below is a single T cell receptor beta chain sequence and its context. Its target antigen remains unknown. No per-base quality is available; no much larger clone lies one base away. TCRbeta CDR3 regions were amplified from genomic DNA by means of the immunoSEQ Assay, a bias-controlled multiplex PCR. Turning to the authors' computational methods: The number of nucleated cells in each sample was estimated from the amplification of reference gene primers within the assay. To quantify the absolute abundance of each unique TCRbeta CDR3 rearrangement, sequence reads were collapsed and filtered. For each sample, productive Simpson clonality was calculated as the square root of Simpson's diversity index over productive rearrangements. TCRdb took this table from immuneACCESS and kept in-frame rearrangements with V and J called. Such tables lack part of the clones; where checked against another copy, unresolved V genes explain under half of the gap, and the rest is unexplained. The DNA gave D and trimming, while V, J and clone size come from that table. The sample profile shows 15,000 to 20,000 clones; 82% of them were found once. Of the sample, approximately 6.6% is held by the ten largest clones.

Each collaborating institution followed its own protocols to collect whole blood in K2EDTA tubes. Collaborator samples were shipped for TCRbeta analysis as frozen whole blood, isolated PBMCs, or DNA extracted from either sample type. The data were obtained in a study of blood T cell repertoires in COVID-19 (dated by TCRdb to the early 2020s). Concerning the study at large: Samples from collaborators originated in the United States, Italy and Spain and spanned both the acute and convalescent phases of COVID-19. The sample metadata nearly always contained a de-identified subject ID, COVID-19 status, age in years and sex. The repertoires were released in a freely available public database meant as a resource for research on the immune response to SARS-CoV-2. Samples were obtained from the ongoing ImmuneRACE study (first 160 participants) and from about 1,300 subjects provided by 6 global collaborators. Where available, HLA class I and class II types were taken from metadata supplied by the sample provider and were not determined by assay-based typing. The prospective study material was composed of cDNA or gDNA derived from T cells, B-cell-depleted T cells, or PBMCs. Subjects who had been exposed to COVID-19, were actively infected with it, or had recovered from it provided the deeply sampled blood TCRbeta repertoires that made up the dataset. The research as a whole found: The amount of clinical and demographic metadata varied by source and participant and was provided uncurated.

This TCR was sampled from a human donor in a cohort sampled during active COVID-19. The sequenced material came from peripheral blood.

The CDR3 region reads CASRPLQGNQPQHF. The DNA reads TGTGCCAGCAGACCGCTACAGGGGAATCAGCCCCAGCATTTT. The chain is assembled from TRBV6-5 and TRBJ1-5; 7 nucleotides in the junction match TRBD1. The CDR1 and CDR2 encoded by the germline V gene are MNHEY and SVGAGI. At the junction V is shortened by 6 bases and J by 4 bases; bases outside the gene matches: 6. The CDR3 sequence holds 14 residues, the cysteine and phenylalanine included. Of all the DNA, just the CDR3 is kept, 42 bases in frame from base 1.